Listed below are T cell receptor beta chains from one sample, sequenced in a study of cytomegalovirus exposure and HLA in healthy donors. Profiled with immunoSEQ multiplex PCR; TCRdb holds only in-frame clones, not every one. Here the sample spans fewer than 250,000 clones, over 70% being singletons. The sample was PBMCs. The source is a woman between 25 and 40 years old in good health and CMV-seropositive. Each CDR3 is given with its conserved first and last residue. The D gene is left open where the match is weak. Not every row has a clone size; where given, it reads once, few, many or a size class.

>TRBV6-1|.|TRBJ1-1|once
TGTGCCAGCAGGCCCAGGGGACATGAACGAACTGAAGCTTTCTTT
CASRPRGHERTEAFF
>TRBV25-1|.|TRBJ1-1|once
TGTGCCAGCAGTGATCCTTACACTGAAGCTTTCTTT
CASSDPYTEAFF
>TRBV9|TRBD1|TRBJ1-2|.
TGTGCCAGCAGCCCCCAGACAGGGCTCTATGGCTACACCTTC
CASSPQTGLYGYTF
>TRBV6-5|.|TRBJ1-5|.
TGTGCCAGCAGGGGGGTGGGGACGAGCAATCAGCCCCAGCATTTT
CASRGVGTSNQPQHF
>TRBV29-1|TRBD2|TRBJ2-7|.
TGCAGCGCTAAGACTAGCGGAAGCTACGAGCAGTACTTC
CSAKTSGSYEQYF
>TRBV4-3|.|TRBJ2-7|.
TGCGCCAGCAGCCAAGACCACGGGGGCTGGTACGAGCAGTACTTC
CASSQDHGGWYEQYF
>TRBV18|.|TRBJ1-2|.
TGTGCCAGCTCACCAGGGTCGGGGGCGAACTATGGCTACACCTTC
CASSPGSGANYGYTF
>TRBV27|.|TRBJ1-5|.
TGTGCCAGCAGTACCAGGGGTTGGAGCAATCAGCCCCAGCATTTT
CASSTRGWSNQPQHF
>TRBV6-5|.|TRBJ1-4|.
TGTGCCAGCACAGGGGCGCTTGGATTTAATGAAAAACTGTTTTTT
CASTGALGFNEKLFF
>TRBV7-8|.|TRBJ1-1|.
TGTGCCAGCAGCTTTGGGGGTCGGACTGAAGCTTTCTTT
CASSFGGRTEAFF
>TRBV11-2|.|TRBJ2-5|once
TGTGCCAGCAGCTTAGATCTTGGCCTCCCCGGGGACTTC
CASSLDLGLPGDF
>TRBV4-3|.|TRBJ1-5|.
TGCGCCAGCAGCCAAGATGGTGGCAATCAGCCCCAGCATTTT
CASSQDGGNQPQHF
>TRBV7-9|TRBD1|TRBJ2-7|.
TGTGCCAGCAGCATAGGCGGACAGGGAGTGGGCGAGCAGTACTTC
CASSIGGQGVGEQYF
>TRBV27|.|TRBJ2-6|.
TGTGCCAGCAGGGCCAGGGGGGCCGGGGCCAACGTCCTGACTTTC
CASRARGAGANVLTF
>TRBV6-5|TRBD1|TRBJ2-7|once
TGTGCCAGCAGCTCCGGGACAGGGGGCTACGAGCAGTACTTC
CASSSGTGGYEQYF
>TRBV5-4|.|TRBJ2-7|.
TGTGCCAGCAGCTTGGAGCCGGGCTACGAGCAGTACTTC
CASSLEPGYEQYF
>TRBV5-1|.|TRBJ2-1|.
TGCGCCAGCAGCTTGATAGCGGCGGGGTACAATGAGCAGTTCTTC
CASSLIAAGYNEQFF
>TRBV4-2|.|TRBJ2-3|.
TGTGCCAGCAGCCCCCTAATGGTAGATACGCAGTATTTT
CASSPLMVDTQYF
>TRBV27|.|TRBJ2-7|once
TGTGCCAGCAGTGTGGGGATCAGTTCCCTCGAGCAGTACTTC
CASSVGISSLEQYF
>TRBV10-3|.|TRBJ2-6|.
TGTGCCATCAGTGTCCTACCAACAGGGTCGAGCGGGGCCAACGTCCTGACTTTC
CAISVLPTGSSGANVLTF
>TRBV5-5|.|TRBJ2-2|few
TGTGCCAGCACCCAAACCAGGGGTTTTGACACCGGGGAGCTGTTTTTT
CASTQTRGFDTGELFF
>TRBV11-3|.|TRBJ2-7|.
TGTGCCAGCAGCCTCCGGGACGGTCCTTACGAGCAGTACTTC
CASSLRDGPYEQYF
>TRBV2|.|TRBJ2-1|.
TGTGCCAGCAGTGAAAGAGGGGGGTTTTCCTACAATGAGCAGTTCTTC
CASSERGGFSYNEQFF
>TRBV19|.|TRBJ1-1|.
TGTGCCAGTAGCTTAGGGACCCTGAACACTGAAGCTTTCTTT
CASSLGTLNTEAFF
>TRBV28|.|TRBJ1-2|.
TGTGCCAGCAGTTTCCCTTTCCATGGCTACACCTTC
CASSFPFHGYTF
>TRBV10-2|TRBD2|TRBJ2-1|.
TGCGCCAGCAGTGCCGAGGGAGGGTCCTACAATGAGCAGTTCTTC
CASSAEGGSYNEQFF
>TRBV6-1|.|TRBJ2-2|.
TGTGCCAGCAGTGGGACTCGTGCCGGGGAGCTGTTTTTT
CASSGTRAGELFF
>TRBV7-2|.|TRBJ1-2|few
TGTGCCAGCAGCTTAGACCTCTATGCAGGCTACACCTTC
CASSLDLYAGYTF
>TRBV9|.|TRBJ1-2|.
TGTGCCAGCAGCCCCCAGGGGTATGGCTACACCTTC
CASSPQGYGYTF
>TRBV4-1|.|TRBJ2-2|.
TGCGCCAGCAGCCAAGATTTAGGGAAGGAGCTGTTTTTT
CASSQDLGKELFF